This T cell receptor (beta chain) was obtained from a study of shared clonotypes between healthy human individuals (dated by TCRdb to about 2020). Broadly, across the study: The cohort comprised a couple of women and a few men aged 18 to 49 years. The study deeply sequenced blood TCR repertoires of five healthy adults to estimate repertoire size and the extent of clonotype sharing between individuals. Leukapheresis yielded between about 0.8 and 9.5 billion PBMCs per donor. Libraries were prepared and TCR repertoires were sequenced by different laboratories using diverse techniques, in order to increase sequencing depth and limit assay-specific biases. Per donor, three plates each were used for CD4 naive and CD4 memory, two for CD8 naive, and one for CD8 memory. On the study overall, not on this receptor specifically: Across a handful of donors, 5% to 6% of naive CD4, approximately 3.5% of naive CD8, 2% to 2.5% of memory CD4, and around 0.4% of memory CD8 clonotypes were shared. Pairwise subsampling led to the expectation that sequencing depth would affect the degree of clonotype sharing among donors. Clonotypes shared by all four sorted-subset donors showed higher generation probabilities than non-shared clonotypes. Naive subsets generally had larger estimated clonotype richness than memory subsets did. Because the study included only a small number of donors, the genetic and exposure-history diversity represented was limited. Sampling was restricted to blood, and TCR repertoires in tissues likely differ from the TCR repertoires found in blood. Rarefaction of sorted-subset datasets indicated incomplete sequencing despite the large sequencing depth.

As for this clone: Its specific antigen is unknown. Base-call qualities are not available, and no considerably larger clone is one nucleotide away. This specimen includes other DNA sequences encoding the same CDR3.

TCR CDR3 regions were amplified from genomic DNA by multiplex PCR using the deep immunoSEQ assay. For each cell subset, the extracted genomic DNA was distributed evenly across all wells of several immunoSEQ 96-well plates, and each plate served as one replicate. For sorted subsets, about 200 ng genomic DNA, equal to tens of thousands of T cell genomes, was loaded into each replicate PCR. Purified libraries were quantified with a Qubit 3.0 fluorometer, sized on a Bioanalyzer 2100, and re-quantified with the KAPA Library Quantification kit. Every immunoSEQ 96-well plate was sequenced on a separate single-read 150-cycle Illumina NextSeq 550 flow cell. In the paper's pipeline: The immunoSEQ output contained only junctional sequences without quality scores, so filtering could not match that applied to full-length reads. Sequences were annotated with PyIR, a Python wrapper for IgBLAST v1.9, and V/J genes and CDR3 were assigned using IMGT germline references. Reads were removed for weak V/J assignments (E-value above 1e-6), missing CDR3, stop codons, out-of-frame junctions, or ambiguous translated residues. V3J clonotypes were defined as sequences sharing the same inferred V gene, J gene, and CDR3 amino acid sequence. Percentage overlap between repertoires was calculated by dividing the number of shared unique clonotypes by the size of the smaller repertoire. Repertoire richness was assessed with RTK rarefaction, the Chao1 estimator, and Recon v2.1 estimates of unobserved clonotypes. OLGA was used to compute generation probabilities for all TCRbeta clonotypes that the gDNA method yielded from a few donors. Sourced from immuneACCESS, this table was stored by TCRdb with only in-frame sequences that have V and J called. A share of the clones is absent; for the studies checked, an unresolved V gene accounts for under half, and the remainder has no known explanation. For V, J and clone size, that table is used; D and trimming come from the DNA. This sample gives approximately 2.3 million clones in total; approximately 93% of them show up just once. The ten largest make up around 0.4% of the sample.

The donors were healthy, HIV-negative adults who had no recently reported acute infections or vaccinations. Only Caucasian adults living in Nashville, Tennessee, USA were represented among the donors. CD4+ T cells were enriched by magnetic negative selection; naive cells were then positively selected on CD45RA, and the negative fraction formed the memory subset. Blood was obtained by leukapheresis, after which PBMCs were separated by Ficoll-Histopaque density gradient centrifugation and cryopreserved in liquid nitrogen vapor phase. Purity and quantity of every magnetically sorted T cell population were checked by analytical flow cytometry. Each sorted fraction had its genomic DNA isolated and then quantified by UV absorbance on a Nanodrop 2000c. From cysteine to phenylalanine, the CDR3 is 14 amino acids long. The CDR3 DNA has 42 bases and is translated from base 1. Based on the germline V gene (reference sequence), the CDR1 and CDR2 sequences are SSHAT and FNYEAQ. The junction carries 9 bases between V and J, which are trimmed by 1 base and 3 bases respectively.

The sample taken for sequencing was naive CD4+ T cells from PBMCs. The sample's cell subset or site label, decoded: CD45RA+ positively selected. This sequence uses TRBV7-7 and TRBJ1-1, with TRBD1 perhaps the D gene, on 6 matching bases. The clonotype originates from a man younger than 30 in good health. Some clones in this sample may be carry-over from other donors' samples. Read as DNA, the sequence is TGTGCCAGCAGCTTAGGAGAGGGGGACACTGAAGCTTTCTTT. It translates as CASSLGEGDTEAFF.